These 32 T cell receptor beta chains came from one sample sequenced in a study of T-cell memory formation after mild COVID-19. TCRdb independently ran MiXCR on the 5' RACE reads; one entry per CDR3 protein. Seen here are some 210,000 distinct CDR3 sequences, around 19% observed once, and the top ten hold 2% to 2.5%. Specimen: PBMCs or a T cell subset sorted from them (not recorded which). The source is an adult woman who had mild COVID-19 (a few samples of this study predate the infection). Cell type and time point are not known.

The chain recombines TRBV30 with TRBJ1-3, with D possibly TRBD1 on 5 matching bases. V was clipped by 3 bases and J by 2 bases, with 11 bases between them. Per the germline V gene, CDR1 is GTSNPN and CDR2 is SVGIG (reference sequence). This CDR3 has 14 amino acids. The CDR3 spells CAWSAGTAGNTIYF. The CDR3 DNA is TGTGCCTGGAGCGCCGGGACGGCTGGAAACACCATATATTTT. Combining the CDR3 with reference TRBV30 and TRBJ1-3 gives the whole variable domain SQTIHQWPATLVQPVGSPLSLECTVEGTSNPNLYWYRQAAGRGLQLLFYSVGIGQISSEVPQNLSASRPQDRQFILSSKKLLLSDSGFYLCAWSAGTAGNTIYFGEGSWLTVV.

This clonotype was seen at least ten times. CDR3 DNA: TGCAGTTCCAATTCTGGGGGGACCTATGGCTACACCTTC. Its translation is CSSNSGGTYGYTF. The chain recombines TRBV20-1 with TRBJ1-2; weak D call: TRBD1 (5 bases). The CDR3 totals 13 residues. From germline, CDR1 is DFQATT and CDR2 SNEGSKA (reference sequence). V gave up 8 bases and J gave up 4 bases, with 17 bases separating them.

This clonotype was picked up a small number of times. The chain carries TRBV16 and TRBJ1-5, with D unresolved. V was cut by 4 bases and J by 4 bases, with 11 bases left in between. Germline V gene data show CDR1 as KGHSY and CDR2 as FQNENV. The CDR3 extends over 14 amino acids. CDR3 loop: CASSPGPVNQPQHF. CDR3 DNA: TGTGCCAGCAGCCCCGGTCCGGTGAATCAGCCCCAGCATTTT.

The CDR3, as DNA: TGCGCCAGCAGCTTGGATTCGGTGGGCAATCAGCCCCAGCATTTT. It translates to CASSLDSVGNQPQHF. V is TRBV5-1 and J is TRBJ1-5; D gene uncertain. Germline V gene data show CDR1 as SGHRS and CDR2 as YFSETQ. The CDR3 is made up of 15 amino acids. V was shortened by 0 bases and J by 2 bases, with 9 bases between the two germline ends.

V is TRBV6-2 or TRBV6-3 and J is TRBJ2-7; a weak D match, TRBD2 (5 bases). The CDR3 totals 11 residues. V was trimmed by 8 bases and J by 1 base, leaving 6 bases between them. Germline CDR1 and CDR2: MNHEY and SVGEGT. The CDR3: CASGLSYEQYF. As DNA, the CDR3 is TGTGCCAGCGGACTTTCCTACGAGCAGTACTTC.

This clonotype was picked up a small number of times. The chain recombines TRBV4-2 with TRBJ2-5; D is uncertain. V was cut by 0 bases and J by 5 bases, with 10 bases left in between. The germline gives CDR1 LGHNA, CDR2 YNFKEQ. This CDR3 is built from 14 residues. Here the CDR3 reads CASSQDFLGETQYF. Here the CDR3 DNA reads TGTGCCAGCAGCCAAGACTTTCTGGGGGAGACCCAGTACTTC.

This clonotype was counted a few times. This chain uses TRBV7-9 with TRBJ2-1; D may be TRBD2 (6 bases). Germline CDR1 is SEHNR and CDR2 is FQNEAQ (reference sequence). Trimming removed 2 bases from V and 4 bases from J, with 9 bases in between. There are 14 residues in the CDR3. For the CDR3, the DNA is TGTGCCAGCAGCTTACGGCGGGATTACAATGAGCAGTTCTTC. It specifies CASSLRRDYNEQFF.

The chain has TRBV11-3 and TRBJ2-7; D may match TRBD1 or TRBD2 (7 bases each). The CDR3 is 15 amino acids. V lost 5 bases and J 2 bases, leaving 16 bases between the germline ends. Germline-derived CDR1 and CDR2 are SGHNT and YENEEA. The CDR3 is CASSPQGGSAYEQYF. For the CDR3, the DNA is TGTGCCAGCAGCCCCCAGGGGGGGTCTGCCTACGAGCAGTACTTC.

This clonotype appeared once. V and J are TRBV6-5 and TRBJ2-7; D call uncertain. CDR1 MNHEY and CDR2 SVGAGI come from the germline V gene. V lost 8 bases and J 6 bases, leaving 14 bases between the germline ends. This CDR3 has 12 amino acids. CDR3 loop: CASQLPGREQYF. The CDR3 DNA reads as TGTGCCAGCCAACTCCCGGGTCGCGAGCAGTACTTC.

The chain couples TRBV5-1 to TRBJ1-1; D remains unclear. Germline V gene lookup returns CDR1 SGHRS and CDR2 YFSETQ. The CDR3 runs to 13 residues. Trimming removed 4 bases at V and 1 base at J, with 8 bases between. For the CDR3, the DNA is TGCGCCAGCAGCGTGACACCGAACACTGAAGCTTTCTTT. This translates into CASSVTPNTEAFF.

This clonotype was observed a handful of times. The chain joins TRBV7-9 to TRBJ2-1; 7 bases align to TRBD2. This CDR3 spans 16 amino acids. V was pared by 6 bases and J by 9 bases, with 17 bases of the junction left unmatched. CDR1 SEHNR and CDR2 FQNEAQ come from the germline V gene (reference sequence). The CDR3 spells CASRGRRESTPGEQFF. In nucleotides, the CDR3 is TGTGCCAGCAGGGGAAGGCGGGAGAGTACCCCGGGTGAGCAGTTCTTC.

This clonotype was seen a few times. Here the CDR3 DNA reads TGTGCCAGTAGTATCGATCGCTACTCTGGAAACACCATATATTTT. It is translated as CASSIDRYSGNTIYF. This chain links TRBV19 with TRBJ1-3, with no clear D. Trimming left V 3 bases short and J 0 bases short, with 9 bases between. The CDR3 extends over 15 amino acids. Germline V gene data show CDR1 as LNHDA and CDR2 as SQIVND (reference sequence).

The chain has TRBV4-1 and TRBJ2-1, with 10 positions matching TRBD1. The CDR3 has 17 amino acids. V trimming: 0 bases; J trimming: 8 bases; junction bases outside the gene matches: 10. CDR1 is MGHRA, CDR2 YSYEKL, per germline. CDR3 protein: CASSQENTGTGVDEQFF. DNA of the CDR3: TGCGCCAGCAGCCAAGAGAATACAGGGACAGGGGTGGATGAGCAGTTCTTC.

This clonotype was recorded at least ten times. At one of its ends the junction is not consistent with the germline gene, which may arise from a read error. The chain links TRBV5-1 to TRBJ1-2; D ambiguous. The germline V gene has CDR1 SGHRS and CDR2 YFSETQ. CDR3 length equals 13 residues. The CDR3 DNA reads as TGTGCCAGCAGCTTAGGGCAGAACTATGGCTACACCTTC. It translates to CASSLGQNYGYTF.

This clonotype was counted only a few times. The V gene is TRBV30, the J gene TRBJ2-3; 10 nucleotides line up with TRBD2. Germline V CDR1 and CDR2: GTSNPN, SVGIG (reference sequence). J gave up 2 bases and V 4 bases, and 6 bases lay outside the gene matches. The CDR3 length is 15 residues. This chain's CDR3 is CAWKGSGGFTDTQYF. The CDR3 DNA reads TGTGCCTGGAAAGGTAGCGGGGGGTTCACAGATACGCAGTATTTT.

The CDR3 DNA is TGTGCCAGCAGCTCCACACAGGGCGTTAGTGCTGAAGCTTTCTTT. Residues: CASSSTQGVSAEAFF. This chain links TRBV7-2 with TRBJ1-1; the D gene is possibly TRBD1 (6 bases). V lost 4 bases and J lost 6, with 18 bases in between. CDR3 size: 15 residues. The germline gives CDR1 SGHTA, CDR2 FQGNSA.

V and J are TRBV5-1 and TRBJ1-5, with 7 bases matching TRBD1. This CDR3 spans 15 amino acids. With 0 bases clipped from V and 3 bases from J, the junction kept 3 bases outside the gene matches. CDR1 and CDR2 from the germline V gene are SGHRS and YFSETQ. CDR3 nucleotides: TGCGCCAGCAGCTTGGTGGGACAGCCCAATCAGCCCCAGCATTTT. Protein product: CASSLVGQPNQPQHF. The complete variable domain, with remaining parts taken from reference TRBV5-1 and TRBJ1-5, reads KAGVTQTPRYLIKTRGQQVTLSCSPISGHRSVSWYQQTPGQGLQFLFEYFSETQRNKGNFPGRFSGRQFSNSRSEMNVSTLELGDSALYLCASSLVGQPNQPQHFGDGTRLSIL.

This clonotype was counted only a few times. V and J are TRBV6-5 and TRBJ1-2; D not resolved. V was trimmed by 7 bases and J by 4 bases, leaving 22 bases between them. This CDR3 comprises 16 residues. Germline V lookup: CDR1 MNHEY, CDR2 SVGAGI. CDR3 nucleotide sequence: TGTGCCAGCACTCCTACTCTTCCCTCGGACCGCTATGGCTACACCTTC. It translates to CASTPTLPSDRYGYTF.

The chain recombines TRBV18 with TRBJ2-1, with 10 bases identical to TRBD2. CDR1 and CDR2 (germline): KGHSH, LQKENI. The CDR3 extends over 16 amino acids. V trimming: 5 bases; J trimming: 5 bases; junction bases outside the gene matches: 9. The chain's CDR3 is CASSYRGLAENNEQFF. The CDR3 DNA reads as TGTGCCAGCTCATATAGAGGACTAGCGGAGAACAATGAGCAGTTCTTC.

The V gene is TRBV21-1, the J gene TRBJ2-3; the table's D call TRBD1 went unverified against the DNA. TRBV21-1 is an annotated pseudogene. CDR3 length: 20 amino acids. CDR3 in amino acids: CASSSRERGPGRGGTDTQYF. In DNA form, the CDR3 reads TGTGCCAGCAGCAGCCGGGAGAGAGGGCCGGGTCGAGGAGGCACAGATACGCAGTATTTT.

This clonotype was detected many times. For the CDR3, the DNA is TGTGCCAGCAGTTTAGGACAGGGCACCGAGCAGTACTTC. Its protein is CASSLGQGTEQYF. This sequence joins TRBV27 and TRBJ2-7; 8 bases are a match to TRBD1. Germline lookup yields CDR1 MNHEY and CDR2 SMNVEV (reference sequence). The CDR3 runs 13 residues. V lost 2 bases and J lost 6; bases outside the gene matches: 3.

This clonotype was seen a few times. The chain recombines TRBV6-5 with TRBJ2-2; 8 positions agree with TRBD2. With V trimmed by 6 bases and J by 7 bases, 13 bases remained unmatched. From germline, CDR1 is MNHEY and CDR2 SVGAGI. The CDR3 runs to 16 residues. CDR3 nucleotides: TGTGCCAGCAGACCCGGGCTAGCGGGCATAGGCGGGGAGCTGTTTTTT. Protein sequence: CASRPGLAGIGGELFF.

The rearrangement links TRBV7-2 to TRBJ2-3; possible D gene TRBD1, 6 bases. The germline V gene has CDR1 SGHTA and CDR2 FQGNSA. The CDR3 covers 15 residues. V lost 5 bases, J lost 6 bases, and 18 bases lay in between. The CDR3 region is CASSGTGLGFDTQYF. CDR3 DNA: TGTGCCAGCAGCGGTACAGGGCTGGGATTTGATACGCAGTATTTT.

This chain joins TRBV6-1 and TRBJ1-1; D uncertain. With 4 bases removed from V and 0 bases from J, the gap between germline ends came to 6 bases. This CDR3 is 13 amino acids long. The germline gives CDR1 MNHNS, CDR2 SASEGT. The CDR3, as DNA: TGTGCCAGCAGTGTCACGATGAACACTGAAGCTTTCTTT. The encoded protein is CASSVTMNTEAFF.

The CDR3 loop reads CSASQGRVNGQYF. The CDR3 nucleotides are TGCAGTGCTTCCCAGGGACGGGTAAATGGGCAGTACTTC. The chain has TRBV20-1 and TRBJ2-7; TRBD1 or TRBD2 may be the D gene (5 bases each). The CDR3 is 13 residues long. V lost 5 bases and J 9 bases, leaving 20 bases between the germline ends. Germline CDR1 is DFQATT and CDR2 is SNEGSKA (reference sequence).

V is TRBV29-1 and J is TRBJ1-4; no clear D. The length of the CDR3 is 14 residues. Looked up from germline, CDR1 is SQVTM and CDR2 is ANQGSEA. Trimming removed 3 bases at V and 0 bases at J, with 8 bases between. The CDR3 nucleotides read TGCAGCGTTGAGGGGAGTACAACTAATGAAAAACTGTTTTTT. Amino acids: CSVEGSTTNEKLFF.

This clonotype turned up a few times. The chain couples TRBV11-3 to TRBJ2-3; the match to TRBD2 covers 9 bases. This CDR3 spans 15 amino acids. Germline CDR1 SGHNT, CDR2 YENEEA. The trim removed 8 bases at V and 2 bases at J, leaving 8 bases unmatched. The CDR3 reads CASSWREGPTDTQYF. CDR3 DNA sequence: TGTGCCAGCTCATGGCGGGAGGGCCCCACAGATACGCAGTATTTT.

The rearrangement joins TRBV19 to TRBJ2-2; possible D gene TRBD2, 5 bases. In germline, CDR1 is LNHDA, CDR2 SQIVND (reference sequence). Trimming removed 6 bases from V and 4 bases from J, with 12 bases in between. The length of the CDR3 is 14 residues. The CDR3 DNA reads TGTGCCAGTAGAGGTCGAGGGAGCACCGGGGAGCTGTTTTTT. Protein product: CASRGRGSTGELFF.

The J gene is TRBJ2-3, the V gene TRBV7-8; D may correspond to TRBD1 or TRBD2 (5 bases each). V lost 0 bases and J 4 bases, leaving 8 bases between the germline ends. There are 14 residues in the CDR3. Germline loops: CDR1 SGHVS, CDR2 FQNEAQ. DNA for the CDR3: TGTGCCAGCAGCTTAGCTTGGGGGTCAGATACGCAGTATTTT. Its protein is CASSLAWGSDTQYF.

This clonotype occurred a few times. The CDR3 bases are TGTGCCAGCAGCCCGGGACAGGGCCCCTCTGGGGCCAACGTCCTGACTTTC. Encoded protein: CASSPGQGPSGANVLTF. J is TRBJ2-6 and V is TRBV6-5; the match to TRBD1 covers 9 bases. J gave up 0 bases and V 6 bases, and 6 bases lay outside the gene matches. CDR1 and CDR2 (germline): MNHEY, SVGAGI. The CDR3 totals 17 residues.

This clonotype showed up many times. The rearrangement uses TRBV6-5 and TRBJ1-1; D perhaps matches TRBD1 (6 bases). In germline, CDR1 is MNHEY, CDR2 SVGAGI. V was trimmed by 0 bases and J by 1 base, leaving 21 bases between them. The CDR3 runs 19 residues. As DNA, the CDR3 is TGTGCCAGCAGTTACTCTGGTGCGGGCAGGGGATGGGGGAACACTGAAGCTTTCTTT. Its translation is CASSYSGAGRGWGNTEAFF.

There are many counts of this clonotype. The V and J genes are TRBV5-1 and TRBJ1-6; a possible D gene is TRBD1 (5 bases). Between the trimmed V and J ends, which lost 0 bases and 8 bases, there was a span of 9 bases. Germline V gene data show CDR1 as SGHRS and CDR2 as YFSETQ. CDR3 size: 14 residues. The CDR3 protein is CASSLGGADSPLHF. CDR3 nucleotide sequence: TGCGCCAGCAGCTTGGGAGGGGCCGATTCACCCCTCCACTTT.